This TCR beta chain was captured in a study of OX40 agonist ivuxolimab in advanced cancers. Overall study context: Patients achieving partial responses numbered three: one hepatocellular carcinoma case and two cutaneous melanoma cases. Notes on the study in general: Not determined was the antigen specificity of the expanded peripheral T cells. Expanded clones were, on average, more numerous in CD8+ T cells than in CD4+.

Trimming shortened V by 7 bases and J by 5 bases, and 22 bases separated the two germline ends. Looked up from germline, CDR1 is SNHLY and CDR2 is FYNNEI. The CDR3 has 16 residues. This clone was seen a single time. Antigen specificity is unknown. Sequenced by immunoSEQ multiplex PCR; TCRdb stores in-frame clones only, minus some. The sample lists about 64,000 clones, roughly 87% occurring once. The receptor comes from an adult with an advanced solid tumor such as melanoma, head and neck, liver or kidney cancer. V usage is TRBV2 and J usage is TRBJ2-3; D remains ambiguous. This material consisted of CD4+ or CD8+ T cells sorted from blood, taken in a trial of the OX40 agonist ivuxolimab. The CDR3: CASTRGRAVLRDTQYF. The DNA for the CDR3 is TGTGCCAGCACTCGCGGTCGGGCGGTTTTGAGAGATACGCAGTATTTT.